The next 12 T cell receptor beta chains were all read from a single sample in a study of T cell changes during pregnancy in multiple sclerosis. The repertoire was sequenced with immunoSEQ multiplex PCR; TCRdb's copy has only in-frame clones and lacks some. The sample has tens of thousands of clones, about 92% seen once. This material consisted of peripheral blood, taken in the first trimester of pregnancy. Receptors were obtained from a female donor in good health, enrolled as a control in a pregnancy study.

The gene calls are TRBV6-8 and TRBJ1-6; 8 nucleotides line up with TRBD1. Germline lookup yields CDR1 MNHGY and CDR2 SAAAGT. V trimming: 6 bases; J trimming: 10 bases; junction bases outside the gene matches: 8. The CDR3 has 14 amino acids. Here the CDR3 reads CASSLARGHSPLHF. Written as DNA, the CDR3 is TGTGCCAGCAGCCTCGCCAGGGGGCACTCACCCCTCCACTTT.

The V call is TRBV9, the J call TRBJ1-4; 11 bases match TRBD1. This CDR3 spans 15 amino acids. V dropped 3 bases and J dropped 7; count of bases not matched to a gene: 5. CDR1 SGDLS and CDR2 YYNGEE come from the germline V gene. The CDR3, as DNA: TGTGCCAGCAGCGAGCGGACAGGGGGCGGTGAAAAACTGTTTTTT. Residues: CASSERTGGGEKLFF.

The V gene is TRBV6-5, the J gene TRBJ1-1, with D uncertain. This CDR3 is built from 14 residues. Trimming removed 0 bases from V and 6 bases from J, with 11 bases in between. CDR1 MNHEY and CDR2 SVGAGI come from the germline V gene. The CDR3 DNA is TGTGCCAGCAGTTACTCGGCGGGTGTCGCTGAAGCTTTCTTT. Its translation: CASSYSAGVAEAFF.

The V and J genes are TRBV5-4 and TRBJ1-1, with a tentative D call TRBD1 (6 bases). V lost 0 bases, J lost 6 bases, and 12 bases lay in between. Germline V gives CDR1 SGHNT, CDR2 YYREEE (reference sequence). The CDR3 has 14 amino acids. This chain's CDR3 is CASSLAQGSAEAFF. The CDR3 region has the DNA TGTGCCAGCAGCTTGGCGCAGGGGTCGGCTGAAGCTTTCTTT.

The rearrangement joins TRBV7-6 to TRBJ2-5; the match to TRBD1 covers 9 bases. The CDR3 is 17 residues long. V trimming: 1 base; J trimming: 5 bases; junction bases outside the gene matches: 11. Germline-derived CDR1 and CDR2 are SGHVS and FNYEAQ. The CDR3 nucleotides read TGTGCCAGCAGCTTAGGGTACAGGGGGCGCGCGGATGAGACCCAGTACTTC. Protein sequence: CASSLGYRGRADETQYF.

The rearrangement joins TRBV7-8 to TRBJ1-2; no clear D. In germline, CDR1 is SGHVS, CDR2 FQNEAQ. This CDR3 spans 11 amino acids. The V end was cut by 5 bases, the J end by 6 bases, with 7 bases between. CDR3 nucleotides: TGTGCCAGCAGCCGCGGGGATGGCTACACCTTC. Translation gives CASSRGDGYTF.

The rearrangement joins TRBV5-8 to TRBJ1-6, with 7 bases that match TRBD1. The CDR3 is 14 amino acids. CDR1 SGHTS and CDR2 YDEGEE come from the germline V gene. V was pared by 5 bases and J by 9 bases, with 8 bases of the junction left unmatched. The CDR3 region has the DNA TGTGCCAGCAGATTGCGGGCAGGGGGTTCACCCCTCCACTTT. Its protein is CASRLRAGGSPLHF.

This chain links TRBV19 with TRBJ2-7, with 13 positions matching TRBD2. This CDR3 has 14 residues. CDR1 and CDR2 (germline): LNHDA, SQIVND (reference sequence). The junction had 4 bases not matched to a gene; V was cut back by 8 bases and J by 3 bases. This CDR3 reads CASGLAGAVYEQYF. CDR3 DNA: TGTGCCAGTGGACTAGCGGGGGCCGTCTACGAGCAGTACTTC.

The V call is TRBV10-3, the J call TRBJ1-3; TRBD1 matches 7 bases. Germline CDR1 is ENHRY and CDR2 is SYGVKD. The trim removed 4 bases at V and 2 bases at J, leaving 5 bases unmatched. The CDR3 has 15 amino acids. In DNA form, the CDR3 reads TGTGCCATCAGTGCGACAGGGTCCACTGGAAACACCATATATTTT. As protein: CAISATGSTGNTIYF.

V is TRBV27 and J is TRBJ1-1; perhaps TRBD1 as D (5 bases). Germline-derived CDR1 and CDR2 are MNHEY and SMNVEV (reference sequence). The ends were cut back, 4 bases at V and 0 bases at J, with 12 bases in the middle. The CDR3 has 15 residues. CDR3 sequence reads: CASSWTGGVNTEAFF. The CDR3 coding sequence is TGTGCCAGCAGTTGGACGGGGGGGGTGAACACTGAAGCTTTCTTT.

This clone was counted only a few times. The V gene is TRBV19, the J gene TRBJ1-1; TRBD1 aligns across 7 bases. CDR1 is LNHDA and CDR2 is SQIVND in the germline V gene (reference sequence). V trimming: 7 bases; J trimming: 1 base; junction bases outside the gene matches: 3. The CDR3 totals 13 residues. The CDR3 sequence is CASTRTGNTEAFF. CDR3 sequence (DNA): TGTGCCAGTACAAGGACAGGGAACACTGAAGCTTTCTTT.

The gene calls are TRBV18 and TRBJ1-3; 8 bases agree with TRBD1. The V gene's germline CDR1 is KGHSH and CDR2 LQKENI. The CDR3 runs 14 residues. V was pared by 6 bases and J by 4 bases, with 5 bases of the junction left unmatched. CDR3 in amino acids: CASSLDRGGNTIYF. As DNA, the CDR3 is TGTGCCAGCTCCCTTGACAGGGGAGGAAACACCATATATTTT.